One and the same sample provided the 14 T cell receptor beta chains below, sequenced in a study of cytomegalovirus exposure and HLA in healthy donors. Primers: 60 Vbeta forward and 13 Jbeta reverse. Profiled with immunoSEQ multiplex PCR; TCRdb holds only in-frame clones, not every one. Among fewer than 200,000 clones listed, about three quarters were seen once. Sequenced sample: PBMCs. These receptors came from a man aged 40-49 years in good health and CMV-seropositive.

The chain has TRBV29-1 and TRBJ2-5; D gene uncertain. Trimming shortened V by 4 bases and J by 2 bases, and 5 bases separated the two germline ends. Germline V gene data show CDR1 as SQVTM and CDR2 as ANQGSEA. The CDR3 covers 11 residues. This chain's CDR3 is CSVGAQETQYF. Written as DNA, the CDR3 is TGCAGCGTTGGCGCTCAAGAGACCCAGTACTTC.

The chain recombines TRBV7-8 with TRBJ2-7; 13 nucleotides match TRBD2. This CDR3 spans 15 amino acids. The germline V gene has CDR1 SGHVS and CDR2 FQNEAQ. V shed 5 bases, J shed 3 bases, and the junction held 4 bases outside the gene matches. CDR3 region: CASSPRTSGSYEQYF. The CDR3 DNA reads TGTGCCAGCAGCCCCCGGACTAGCGGGAGCTACGAGCAGTACTTC.

The rearrangement joins TRBV6-1 to TRBJ2-7; 8 bases align to TRBD1. Unmatched junction bases numbered 6, after V lost 9 bases and J lost 5 bases. The CDR3 covers 12 residues. Germline-derived CDR1 and CDR2 are MNHNS and SASEGT. This CDR3 reads CASNRGRNEQYF. CDR3 DNA: TGTGCCAGTAACAGGGGGAGGAACGAGCAGTACTTC.

The rearrangement links TRBV5-4 to TRBJ2-3, with TRBD2 identical over 8 bases. The CDR3 has 16 amino acids. Germline V gene sequence: CDR1 SGHNT, CDR2 YYREEE (reference sequence). V trimming: 1 base; J trimming: 4 bases; junction bases outside the gene matches: 8. CDR3 sequence (DNA): TGTGCCAGCAGCTTGAATTCTCGAGCGGGAGCAGATACGCAGTATTTT. This sequence encodes CASSLNSRAGADTQYF.

The chain has TRBV2 and TRBJ2-7, with TRBD1 matching over 10 bases. Looked up from germline, CDR1 is SNHLY and CDR2 is FYNNEI. This CDR3 spans 18 amino acids. The V and J ends lost 3 bases and 3 bases, in that order; junction bases with no gene match: 14. The CDR3 nucleotides read TGTGCCAGCAGTGATCATCTTGAGGGGACAGGGGAAAACTACGAGCAGTACTTC. Its translation: CASSDHLEGTGENYEQYF.

The V call is TRBV5-1, the J call TRBJ2-7, with 14 bases lining up with TRBD2. Unmatched junction bases numbered 1, after V lost 0 bases and J lost 2 bases. In germline, CDR1 is SGHRS, CDR2 YFSETQ. CDR3 length: 16 residues. The DNA for the CDR3 is TGCGCCAGCAGCTTGGGGACTAGCGGGAGGCCCTACGAGCAGTACTTC. Translating it yields CASSLGTSGRPYEQYF.

The V gene is TRBV29-1, the J gene TRBJ1-2, with D perhaps TRBD1 (5 bases). Germline V gene sequence: CDR1 SQVTM, CDR2 ANQGSEA. The length of the CDR3 is 12 residues. V lost 4 bases and J 4 bases, leaving 10 bases between the germline ends. CDR3 nucleotide sequence: TGCAGCGTTGGTTCGGACATCTATGGCTACACCTTC. Translation gives CSVGSDIYGYTF.

The chain has TRBV10-2 and TRBJ1-4, with TRBD1 identical over 9 bases. J lost 6 bases, V lost 8 bases, and 10 bases had no gene match. The CDR3 covers 15 residues. Germline CDR1 is WSHSY and CDR2 is SAAADI. In nucleotides, the CDR3 is TGCGCCAGCTCACGCCGGGGACAGGGTGATGAAAAACTGTTTTTT. Encoded protein: CASSRRGQGDEKLFF.

This clone was observed a few times. The chain uses TRBV2 and TRBJ1-2, with D uncertain. Trimming took 6 bases from V and 0 from J, leaving 5 bases between them. The CDR3 covers 12 residues. CDR1 is SNHLY and CDR2 is FYNNEI in the germline V gene. CDR3 bases: TGTGCCAGCAGCACAGCTAACTATGGCTACACCTTC. It codes for CASSTANYGYTF.

V usage is TRBV28 and J usage is TRBJ1-4; 8 bases are a match to TRBD1. The V segment lost 6 bases and the J segment 14 bases; nucleotides outside the gene matches: 14. CDR3 length: 14 amino acids. Germline V gives CDR1 MDHEN, CDR2 SYDVKM. CDR3 residues: CASSRTAGGTGLFF. In DNA form, the CDR3 reads TGTGCCAGCAGCCGCACGGCGGGGGGGACAGGTCTGTTTTTT. The entire variable domain, with the rest obtained from reference TRBV28 and TRBJ1-4, is as follows: DVKVTQSSRYLVKRTGEKVFLECVQDMDHENMFWYRQDPGLGLRLIYFSYDVKMKEKGDIPEGYSVSREKKERFSLILESASTNQTSMYLCASSRTAGGTGLFFGSGTQLSVL.

The rearrangement uses TRBV7-9 and TRBJ2-5, with D perhaps TRBD2 (6 bases). V lost 2 bases, J lost 5 bases, and 12 bases lay in between. The CDR3 has 14 residues. Germline V gives CDR1 SEHNR, CDR2 FQNEAQ (reference sequence). The CDR3 reads CASSLRASAETQYF. CDR3 sequence (DNA): TGTGCCAGCAGCTTACGAGCTAGCGCGGAGACCCAGTACTTC.

The chain has TRBV5-1 and TRBJ1-2; 10 bases fit TRBD1. Per germline, CDR1 SGHRS and CDR2 YFSETQ. The CDR3 loop spans 15 amino acids. V was pared by 3 bases and J by 4 bases, with 6 bases of the junction left unmatched. CDR3: CASSWARDRGYGYTF. DNA for the CDR3: TGCGCCAGCAGCTGGGCCCGGGACAGGGGCTATGGCTACACCTTC. The entire variable domain, with the rest obtained from reference TRBV5-1 and TRBJ1-2, is as follows: KAGVTQTPRYLIKTRGQQVTLSCSPISGHRSVSWYQQTPGQGLQFLFEYFSETQRNKGNFPGRFSGRQFSNSRSEMNVSTLELGDSALYLCASSWARDRGYGYTFGSGTRLTVV.

V is TRBV27 and J is TRBJ1-5; perhaps TRBD1 as D (5 bases). V was pared by 0 bases and J by 5 bases, with 8 bases between. CDR3 length: 14 residues. Germline CDR1 reads MNHEY; CDR2 reads SMNVEV (reference sequence). This chain's CDR3 is CASSLSRGDQPQHF. CDR3 in DNA: TGTGCCAGCAGTTTATCGCGGGGGGATCAGCCCCAGCATTTT.

The rearrangement links TRBV15 to TRBJ2-1, with TRBD2 matching 7 bases. This CDR3 is 15 amino acids long. The V and J ends lost 1 base and 7 bases, in that order; junction bases with no gene match: 7. Germline V gene lookup returns CDR1 LNHNV and CDR2 YYDKDF (reference sequence). The CDR3 is CATSRGHGGGNEQFF. Here the CDR3 DNA reads TGTGCCACCAGCAGAGGTCATGGGGGAGGGAATGAGCAGTTCTTC.